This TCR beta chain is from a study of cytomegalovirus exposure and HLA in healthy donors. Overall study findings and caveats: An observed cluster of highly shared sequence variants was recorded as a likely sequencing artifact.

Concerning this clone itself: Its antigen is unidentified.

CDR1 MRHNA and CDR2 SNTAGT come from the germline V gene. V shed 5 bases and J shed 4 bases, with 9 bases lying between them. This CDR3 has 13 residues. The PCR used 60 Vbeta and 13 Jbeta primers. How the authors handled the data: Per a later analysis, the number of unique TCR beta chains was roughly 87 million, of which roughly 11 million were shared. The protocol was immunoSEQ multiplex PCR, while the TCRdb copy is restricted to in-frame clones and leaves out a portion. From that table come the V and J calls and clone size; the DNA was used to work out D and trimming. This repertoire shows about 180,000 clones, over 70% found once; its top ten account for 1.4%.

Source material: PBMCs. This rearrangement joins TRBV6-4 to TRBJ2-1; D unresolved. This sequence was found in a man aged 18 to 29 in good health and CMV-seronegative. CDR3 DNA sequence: TGTGCCAGCAGTCAGACAAATTACAATGAGCAGTTCTTC. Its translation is CASSQTNYNEQFF.